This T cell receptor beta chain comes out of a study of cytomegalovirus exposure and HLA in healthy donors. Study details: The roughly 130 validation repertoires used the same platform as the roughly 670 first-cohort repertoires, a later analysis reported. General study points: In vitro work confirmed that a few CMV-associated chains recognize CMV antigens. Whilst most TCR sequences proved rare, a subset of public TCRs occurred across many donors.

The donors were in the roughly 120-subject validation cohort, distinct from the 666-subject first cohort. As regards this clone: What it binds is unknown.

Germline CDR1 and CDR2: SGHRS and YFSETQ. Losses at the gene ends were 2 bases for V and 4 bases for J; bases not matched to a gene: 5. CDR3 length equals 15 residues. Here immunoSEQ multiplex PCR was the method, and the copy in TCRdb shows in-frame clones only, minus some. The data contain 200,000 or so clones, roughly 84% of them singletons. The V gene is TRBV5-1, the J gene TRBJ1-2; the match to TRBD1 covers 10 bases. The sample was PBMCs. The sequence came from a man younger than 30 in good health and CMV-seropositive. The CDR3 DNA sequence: TGCGCCAGCAGCTTAGGGGGACAGGGGCCCTATGGCTACACCTTC. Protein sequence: CASSLGGQGPYGYTF.